The present TCR beta chain was sequenced within a study of PD-L1 blockade in urothelial cancer. Time point here: pretreatment peripheral blood. Only in-frame clones appear in the TCRdb table, and some are missing; sequencing was by immunoSEQ multiplex PCR. Of 85,000 to 90,000 clones listed, 80% to 90% are singletons. This CDR3 spans 15 amino acids. The ends lost 0 bases at V and 0 bases at J; junction bases unmatched: 3. Per the germline V gene, CDR1 is SGDLS and CDR2 is YYNGEE. The clonotype originates from a woman older than 75 with urothelial cancer. This material consisted of PBMCs, taken around atezolizumab (anti-PD-L1) treatment. The chain joins TRBV9 to TRBJ2-7; 7 nucleotides line up with TRBD2. Here the CDR3 DNA reads TGTGCCAGCAGCGTAGTAGCGGGCAACTCCTACGAGCAGTACTTC. As protein: CASSVVAGNSYEQYF. The full variable domain, completed using reference TRBV9 and TRBJ2-7, is DSGVTQTPKHLITATGQRVTLRCSPRSGDLSVYWYQQSLDQGLQFLIQYYNGEERAKGNILERFSAQQFPDLHSELNLSSLELGDSALYFCASSVVAGNSYEQYFGPGTRLTVT.